These 32 T cell receptor beta chains were sequenced from one sample in a study of immune evolution from preneoplasia to lung adenocarcinoma. The assay was immunoSEQ multiplex PCR, and TCRdb's table has in-frame clones only and misses some. The sample gives roughly 35,000 clones, roughly four fifths of which show up once; under 7.5% is in the top ten. Material for sequencing was FFPE invasive lung adenocarcinoma tissue. These TCRs come from a person between 60 and 70 years old with lung adenocarcinoma.

The chain is built from TRBV19 and TRBJ2-3, with D uncertain. Deletions cut 4 bases from V and 0 bases from J, with 5 bases between. This CDR3 region has 13 residues. Germline lookup yields CDR1 LNHDA and CDR2 SQIVND (reference sequence). The CDR3: CASSKGSTDTQYF. DNA for the CDR3: TGTGCCAGTAGTAAGGGTAGCACAGATACGCAGTATTTT.

The V and J genes are TRBV5-1 and TRBJ2-1; 8 nucleotides align to TRBD2. This CDR3 comprises 15 residues. Looked up from germline, CDR1 is SGHRS and CDR2 is YFSETQ. The ends lost 1 base at V and 2 bases at J; junction bases unmatched: 2. The CDR3 loop is CASSLLAGTYNEQFF. The CDR3 DNA sequence: TGCGCCAGCAGCTTGCTAGCGGGTACCTACAATGAGCAGTTCTTC. Supplemented by reference TRBV5-1 and TRBJ2-1, the full variable domain reads KAGVTQTPRYLIKTRGQQVTLSCSPISGHRSVSWYQQTPGQGLQFLFEYFSETQRNKGNFPGRFSGRQFSNSRSEMNVSTLELGDSALYLCASSLLAGTYNEQFFGPGTRLTVL.

The J gene is TRBJ2-3, the V gene TRBV18; D gene unclear. Deletions cut 1 base from V and 5 bases from J, with 7 bases between. CDR3 length equals 13 residues. CDR1 and CDR2 from the germline V gene are KGHSH and LQKENI. In DNA form, the CDR3 reads TGTGCCAGCTCACCACGGGTGGGAGATACGCAGTATTTT. Translation gives CASSPRVGDTQYF.

The table lists this clone with a few counts. The rearrangement joins TRBV5-1 to TRBJ1-3; D might be TRBD1 (5 bases). V was shortened by 6 bases and J by 2 bases, with 9 bases between the two germline ends. Germline V gives CDR1 SGHRS, CDR2 YFSETQ. This CDR3 contains 13 residues. This chain's CDR3 is CASKTDTGNTIYF. For the CDR3, the DNA is TGCGCCAGCAAGACAGATACTGGAAACACCATATATTTT.

V gene TRBV7-9 combines with J gene TRBJ2-7, with 9 positions matching TRBD1. Germline V gives CDR1 SEHNR, CDR2 FQNEAQ (reference sequence). The CDR3 is 14 residues long. The ends lost 5 bases at V and 4 bases at J; junction bases unmatched: 6. The CDR3 DNA reads TGTGCCAGCAGCCCGAGGGACAGGGATTACGAGCAGTACTTC. Translation: CASSPRDRDYEQYF.

This chain connects TRBV7-3 to TRBJ2-2, with D unresolved. V lost 4 bases, J lost 3 bases, and 3 bases lay in between. This CDR3 has 12 amino acids. Germline CDR1 and CDR2: SGHTA and FQGTGA. The CDR3 is CASSSYTGELFF. The CDR3 DNA sequence: TGTGCCAGCAGCTCTTACACCGGGGAGCTGTTTTTT.

The rearrangement links TRBV9 to TRBJ2-7; D call uncertain. The length of the CDR3 is 15 residues. In germline, CDR1 is SGDLS, CDR2 YYNGEE. Trimming cost V 0 bases and J 4 bases, with 14 bases left between them. The CDR3 here is CASSVAPPTEYEQYF. Here the CDR3 DNA reads TGTGCCAGCAGCGTAGCCCCCCCCACGGAGTACGAGCAGTACTTC.

The rearrangement joins TRBV10-3 to TRBJ2-7; D ambiguous. Germline CDR1 is ENHRY and CDR2 is SYGVKD. V was pared by 5 bases and J by 3 bases, with 5 bases between. This CDR3 has 11 amino acids. The CDR3 coding sequence is TGTGCCATCAGTTTCGGCTACGAGCAGTACTTC. The encoded protein is CAISFGYEQYF.

The chain uses TRBV11-2 and TRBJ2-7; 8 bases align to TRBD2. The CDR3 has 15 amino acids. The V and J ends lost 0 bases and 5 bases, in that order; junction bases with no gene match: 6. Looked up from germline, CDR1 is SGHAT and CDR2 is FQNNGV. The CDR3 is CASSLEAGVLDEQYF. CDR3 DNA: TGTGCCAGCAGCTTAGAAGCGGGAGTTTTGGACGAGCAGTACTTC.

The CDR3 DNA reads as TGTGCCAGCAGCATAACAGGGAAGGATACGCAGTATTTT. It encodes CASSITGKDTQYF. The chain links TRBV7-2 to TRBJ2-3; possible D gene TRBD1, 6 bases. The germline V gene has CDR1 SGHTA and CDR2 FQGNSA. CDR3 length: 13 residues. Trimming removed 5 bases at V and 6 bases at J, with 12 bases between.

The chain employs TRBV16 and TRBJ1-5, with D maybe TRBD1 (5 bases). The CDR3 runs 14 residues. CDR1 and CDR2 from the germline V gene are KGHSY and FQNENV. V was clipped by 4 bases and J by 1 base, with 8 bases between them. In nucleotides, the CDR3 is TGTGCCAGCAGCCGGCAGGGAAGCAATCAGCCCCAGCATTTT. It codes for CASSRQGSNQPQHF.

The chain employs TRBV18 and TRBJ2-3, with D unresolved. This CDR3 is 13 amino acids long. Between the trimmed V and J ends, which lost 5 bases and 0 bases, there was a span of 6 bases. CDR1 and CDR2 from the germline V gene are KGHSH and LQKENI. The chain's CDR3 is CASSSHSTDTQYF. In nucleotides, the CDR3 is TGTGCCAGCTCATCCCATAGCACAGATACGCAGTATTTT.

This chain connects TRBV11-3 to TRBJ2-7, with D unclear. CDR1 is SGHNT and CDR2 is YENEEA in the germline V gene. V was pared by 2 bases and J by 0 bases, with 8 bases between. This CDR3 has 14 amino acids. CDR3 coding DNA: TGTGCCAGCAGCTTATCAAGCGTCTCCTACGAGCAGTACTTC. The encoded protein is CASSLSSVSYEQYF.

The J gene is TRBJ2-2, the V gene TRBV7-6, with 7 bases that match TRBD2. V lost 2 bases, J lost 6 bases, and 9 bases stayed unmatched. The CDR3 loop spans 16 amino acids. Germline V gene sequence: CDR1 SGHVS, CDR2 FNYEAQ. The DNA for the CDR3 is TGTGCCAGCAGCTTAATTGCGGGAGTGTCCGCCGGGGAGCTGTTTTTT. Residues: CASSLIAGVSAGELFF.

The V and J genes are TRBV11-2 and TRBJ2-2; no definite D call. This CDR3 is 13 amino acids long. The germline CDR1 and CDR2 sequences are SGHAT and FQNNGV. V lost 8 bases and J 6 bases, leaving 13 bases between the germline ends. The CDR3 loop reads CASGLIGPGELFF. The CDR3 DNA sequence: TGTGCCAGCGGGCTAATCGGACCCGGGGAGCTGTTTTTT. Looking up the rest from reference TRBV11-2 and TRBJ2-2 gives the full variable domain: EAGVAQSPRYKIIEKRQSVAFWCNPISGHATLYWYQQILGQGPKLLIQFQNNGVVDDSQLPKDRFSAERLKGVDSTLKIQPAKLEDSAVYLCASGLIGPGELFFGEGSRLTVL.

The chain employs TRBV11-2 and TRBJ1-2; no definite D call. The CDR3 is made up of 14 amino acids. The germline V gene encodes CDR1 SGHAT and CDR2 FQNNGV. Trimming pared 3 bases from V and 8 bases from J, leaving 16 bases between. CDR3 DNA sequence: TGTGCCAGCAGCTTTGGCGTCGGGGTGCGCGGCTACACCTTC. Its translation: CASSFGVGVRGYTF.

This clone was detected a few times. This sequence joins TRBV2 and TRBJ1-2; D might be TRBD1 (6 bases). In germline, CDR1 is SNHLY, CDR2 FYNNEI. V dropped 4 bases and J dropped 6 bases, with 9 bases sitting between them. The CDR3 is 12 amino acids. The CDR3 sequence: CASSVQGNGYTF. CDR3 sequence (DNA): TGTGCCAGCAGTGTACAGGGAAATGGCTACACCTTC. Using reference TRBV2 and TRBJ1-2 for the parts outside the CDR3, the full variable domain is EPEVTQTPSHQVTQMGQEVILRCVPISNHLYFYWYRQILGQKVEFLVSFYNNEISEKSEIFDDQFSVERPDGSNFTLKIRSTKLEDSAMYFCASSVQGNGYTFGSGTRLTVV.

V is TRBV6-1 and J is TRBJ2-7; the D gene is possibly TRBD2 (7 bases). The germline gives CDR1 MNHNS, CDR2 SASEGT. CDR3 length: 13 amino acids. The V and J ends lost 10 bases and 1 base respectively, with 14 bases between them. The CDR3 loop reads CAIRGASSYEQYF. In nucleotides, the CDR3 is TGTGCCATACGGGGGGCTAGTTCCTACGAGCAGTACTTC.

This chain connects TRBV7-9 to TRBJ1-5; D gene uncertain. Trimming removed 0 bases from V and 0 bases from J, with 12 bases in between. The CDR3 has 17 amino acids. From germline, CDR1 is SEHNR and CDR2 FQNEAQ (reference sequence). The CDR3: CASSLARAGDSNQPQHF. The CDR3, as DNA: TGTGCCAGCAGCTTAGCGAGGGCAGGAGATAGCAATCAGCCCCAGCATTTT. Full variable domain (outside the CDR3, taken from reference TRBV7-9 and TRBJ1-5): DTGVSQNPRHKITKRGQNVTFRCDPISEHNRLYWYRQTLGQGPEFLTYFQNEAQLEKSRLLSDRFSAERPKGSFSTLEIQRTEQGDSAMYLCASSLARAGDSNQPQHFGDGTRLSIL.

A few counts support this clone. The same CDR3 arises from other DNA sequences in this sample as well. The rearrangement links TRBV6-5 to TRBJ2-7; D is unresolved. The CDR3 is 13 amino acids. Per the germline V gene, CDR1 is MNHEY and CDR2 is SVGAGI. Trimming took 8 bases from V and 1 from J, leaving 12 bases between them. The CDR3 region is CASLRLGSYEQYF. The CDR3 DNA sequence: TGTGCCAGCTTAAGGTTAGGTTCCTACGAGCAGTACTTC.

This chain connects TRBV28 to TRBJ1-5; weak D call: TRBD1 (6 bases). CDR1 is MDHEN, CDR2 SYDVKM, per germline. This CDR3 spans 14 amino acids. Trimming removed 6 bases at V and 7 bases at J, with 16 bases between. This CDR3 is CASSLRGQYQPQHF. The DNA for the CDR3 is TGTGCCAGCAGCCTTCGGGGGCAATACCAGCCCCAGCATTTT.

The chain carries TRBV27 and TRBJ2-2; D is possibly TRBD1 (6 bases). Trimming shortened V by 4 bases and J by 5 bases, and 8 bases separated the two germline ends. Germline V gene lookup returns CDR1 MNHEY and CDR2 SMNVEV (reference sequence). The CDR3 has 13 residues. The CDR3: CASSYRVTGELFF. The CDR3 nucleotides read TGTGCCAGCAGTTACAGGGTTACCGGGGAGCTGTTTTTT.

The rearrangement links TRBV7-2 to TRBJ2-7; 9 nucleotides line up with TRBD1. V was pared by 6 bases and J by 1 base, with 4 bases of the junction left unmatched. The CDR3 covers 14 residues. The germline CDR1 and CDR2 sequences are SGHTA and FQGNSA. Here the CDR3 reads CASRPGTGSYEQYF. CDR3 nucleotides: TGTGCCAGCAGGCCGGGGACAGGGTCCTACGAGCAGTACTTC.

This clone appeared a few times. This chain joins TRBV7-2 and TRBJ2-7; D might be TRBD2 (5 bases). The germline V gene has CDR1 SGHTA and CDR2 FQGNSA. Trimming left V 4 bases short and J 2 bases short, with 12 bases between. The CDR3 has 14 amino acids. The CDR3 region is CASSSILVPYEQYF. DNA for the CDR3: TGTGCCAGCAGCTCGATACTAGTCCCCTACGAGCAGTACTTC.

This clone is a singleton in its sample. V is TRBV28 and J is TRBJ2-2; 12 positions match TRBD2. CDR3 size: 16 residues. From germline, CDR1 is MDHEN and CDR2 SYDVKM. Trimming at V came to 7 bases and at J to 4 bases, leaving 7 bases not matched to a gene. CDR3 sequence: CASNGLAGRITGELFF. The CDR3 bases are TGTGCCAGCAACGGACTAGCGGGACGGATCACCGGGGAGCTGTTTTTT.

The chain recombines TRBV29-1 with TRBJ1-2; a weak D match, TRBD1 (5 bases). V lost 4 bases to trimming and J lost 2 bases, with 11 bases between them. CDR1 SQVTM and CDR2 ANQGSEA come from the germline V gene. This CDR3 spans 13 amino acids. The CDR3 DNA reads as TGCAGCGTTGCTCGGGACCCCAACTATGGCTACACCTTC. Protein: CSVARDPNYGYTF.

Of note for this clone: The junction shows a germline mismatch at one end, possibly a read error. The rearrangement links TRBV7-7 to TRBJ2-1; TRBD2 matches at 11 bases. The CDR3 loop spans 14 amino acids. Germline-derived CDR1 and CDR2 are SSHAT and FNYEAQ (reference sequence). As DNA, the CDR3 is TGTGCTAGCAGCCCCGGGACTAGCGGAGAGGGGCAGTTCTTC. Translated: CASSPGTSGEGQFF.

This chain links TRBV4-1 with TRBJ2-2; D unclear. Per the germline V gene, CDR1 is MGHRA and CDR2 is YSYEKL. The V gene lost 0 bases and the J gene lost 4 bases, with 9 bases spanning the gap. This CDR3 is built from 15 residues. CDR3 region: CASSQDNLFTGELFF. CDR3 coding DNA: TGCGCCAGCAGCCAAGATAACCTCTTCACCGGGGAGCTGTTTTTT.

This clone is classed as medium-sized. The CDR3 region has the DNA TGTGCCACCAGCAGAGTGGCTAGCGTGGGGGTACTTTATGAGCAGTTCTTC. Its translation: CATSRVASVGVLYEQFF. The rearrangement uses TRBV15 and TRBJ2-1; TRBD2 might be the D (6 bases). Germline V gene data show CDR1 as LNHNV and CDR2 as YYDKDF (reference sequence). V was clipped by 1 base and J by 8 bases, with 21 bases between them. The CDR3 spans 17 residues.

This sequence joins TRBV9 and TRBJ2-7, with 10 bases identical to TRBD1. Germline loops: CDR1 SGDLS, CDR2 YYNGEE. V was pared by 0 bases and J by 3 bases, with 3 bases of the junction left unmatched. The CDR3 sequence is 15 residues long. The CDR3: CASSVGGTGDYEQYF. In nucleotides, the CDR3 is TGTGCCAGCAGCGTAGGGGGGACAGGGGACTACGAGCAGTACTTC. Full variable domain (outside the CDR3, taken from reference TRBV9 and TRBJ2-7): DSGVTQTPKHLITATGQRVTLRCSPRSGDLSVYWYQQSLDQGLQFLIQYYNGEERAKGNILERFSAQQFPDLHSELNLSSLELGDSALYFCASSVGGTGDYEQYFGPGTRLTVT.

This clone was recorded many times. J is TRBJ2-7 and V is TRBV5-6; 8 positions match TRBD1. The germline gives CDR1 SGHDT, CDR2 YYEEEE. Trimming took 2 bases from V and 0 from J; bases not matched to a gene: 7. The CDR3 contains 16 residues. CDR3 nucleotide sequence: TGTGCCAGCAGCTTCTTGGACAGGGCTCGCTCCTACGAGCAGTACTTC. Its protein product is CASSFLDRARSYEQYF.

This clone appeared a single time. This rearrangement joins TRBV18 to TRBJ2-6; D ambiguous. Germline CDR1 and CDR2: KGHSH and LQKENI. The CDR3 spans 17 residues. V dropped 2 bases and J dropped 0 bases, with 11 bases sitting between them. This chain's CDR3 is CASSPKAGNSGANVLTF. The CDR3 DNA is TGTGCCAGCTCACCAAAAGCCGGCAACTCTGGGGCCAACGTCCTGACTTTC.